This T cell receptor (beta chain) was recovered during a study of control samples from healthy donors and cancer patients. Only in-frame clones appear in the TCRdb table, and some are missing; sequencing was by immunoSEQ multiplex PCR. The table lists about 50,000 clones, about 92% of them singletons. V was cut by 1 base and J by 1 base, with 10 bases left in between. The germline V gene has CDR1 SEHNR and CDR2 FQNEAQ (reference sequence). The CDR3 contains 15 residues. The source material was PBMCs. V and J are TRBV7-9 and TRBJ2-5; D not resolved. The receptor comes from a man aged 25-45 years with colorectal cancer. This CDR3 is CASSLGIYSQETQYF. The CDR3 nucleotides read TGTGCCAGCAGCTTAGGAATCTACTCCCAAGAGACCCAGTACTTC.